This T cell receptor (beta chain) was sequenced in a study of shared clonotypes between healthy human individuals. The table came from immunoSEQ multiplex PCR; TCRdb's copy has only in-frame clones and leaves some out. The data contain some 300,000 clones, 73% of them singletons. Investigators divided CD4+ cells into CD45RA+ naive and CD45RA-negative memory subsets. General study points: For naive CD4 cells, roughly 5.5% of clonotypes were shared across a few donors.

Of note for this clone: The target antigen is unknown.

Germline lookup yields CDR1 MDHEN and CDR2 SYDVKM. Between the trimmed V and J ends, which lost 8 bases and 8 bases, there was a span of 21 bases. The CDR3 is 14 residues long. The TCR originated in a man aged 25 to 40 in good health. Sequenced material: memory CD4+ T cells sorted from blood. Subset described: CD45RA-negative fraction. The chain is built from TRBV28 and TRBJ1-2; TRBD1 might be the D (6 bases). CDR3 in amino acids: CASVLKGGWQGYTF. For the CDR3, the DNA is TGTGCCAGCGTCCTAAAGGGGGGGTGGCAAGGCTACACCTTC.